Detailed here is one TCR beta chain. What it recognizes is unknown. The data were obtained in a study of T cell repertoires in cytomegalovirus infection. Study details: In public TCR beta signatures, there were indications of both CMV infection and matching HLA type. Findings and limits, study-wide: HLA-C-restricted, CMV-specific TCR beta clonotypes were dominant ex vivo.

TCRdb re-derived calls from the reads in MiXCR, one entry per CDR3 protein. In the table there are around 440,000 distinct CDR3 sequences, approximately 11% of which are singletons. Material for sequencing was PBMCs. The sequence was collected from a human donor in good health (CMV status not recorded). Some clones in this sample may be carry-over from other donors' samples.

The CDR3, as DNA: TGTGCCAGCAGTTCCCTCCTTAGGGCGAACTCCTACGAGCAGTACTTC. It specifies CASSSLLRANSYEQYF. The chain employs TRBV27 and TRBJ2-7; D gene uncertain. The CDR3 is 16 amino acids. V was pared by 4 bases and J by 0 bases, with 16 bases between. Germline lookup yields CDR1 MNHEY and CDR2 SMNVEV (reference sequence).